This TCR beta chain stems from a study of post-analysis software for immune sequencing data (dated by TCRdb to 2013 to 2016). Some background on the complete study: Recorded disease courses included relapsing-remitting, secondary progressive and progressive-relapsing multiple sclerosis, with some patients lacking subtype annotation. A subset of samples was prepared in parallel using single-end sample barcoding, then pooled and co-amplified after Illumina adapter ligation. The multiple sclerosis patient repertoires were compared with ten to eleven previously published healthy control repertoires from donors aged 6 to 25 years.

A word on this clonotype: This clone's antigen is unknown. No base quality values were provided; no much bigger clone lies one nucleotide off.

Libraries came from PCR. Sequenced on an Illumina HiSeq 2500. Unique molecular identifiers were incorporated into TCR beta cDNA libraries to reduce PCR and sequencing biases. Some 500,000 cDNA molecules were obtained for every 1 to 10 million input T cells, so each molecule roughly corresponded to one T cell. The patient libraries were prepared and sequenced using the same protocol as the earlier healthy control dataset. Within a given batch, samples were prepared together, multiplexed and sequenced on the same HiSeq lane. The published analysis was carried out like this. Raw barcoded reads were processed with MIGEC, and single-read molecular identifier groups were discarded before consensus assembly and CDR3 extraction. Clonotype tables were post-analysed with VDJtools, normalizing diversity by down-sampling all datasets to the smallest sample size. Repertoire overlap clustering matched CDR3 amino acid but not nucleotide sequences to correct batch-related cross-sample contamination. Starting from the raw public reads, TCRdb applied fastp trimming at Q25, assembled clones with MiXCR and retained in-frame beta chains. Records with the same CDR3 protein are collapsed into one entry carrying the most frequent genes and DNA. The V and J calls follow TCRdb's processing rather than the paper's. The sample table shows about 540,000 distinct CDR3 sequences, and 30% to 40% are seen once. The leading ten clones occupy 6% of the sample.

To demonstrate the VDJtools post-analysis software, TCR beta repertoires were profiled from the peripheral blood of more than ten young patients with multiple sclerosis. The multiple sclerosis patients were children and adolescents between roughly 6 and 17 years of age. The germline V gene supplies CDR1 MGHRA and CDR2 YSYEKL. V loses 1 base of germline sequence and J loses 5 bases, and the interval between the two ends is 15 bases. Including the terminal cysteine and phenylalanine, the CDR3 comprises 16 residues. Only the CDR3 portion is preserved as DNA: 48 bases, with reading frame beginning at the first base. Overall study outcomes, separate from this receptor: The control group was slightly older than the multiple sclerosis patient group. Patients showed significantly higher frequencies than controls for roughly five TRBV segments, among them TRBV5-6, TRBV5-1 and TRBV20-1. Significantly lower normalized Chao1 diversity was found in multiple sclerosis patients than in controls, suggesting substantial peripheral T-cell clonal expansion. Direct clustering with F measure revealed strong co-clustering of samples prepared in the same batch, which led to a batch-effect correction.

This sequence was found in a girl aged 2-17 years with multiple sclerosis. Specimen: blood. The chain is made from TRBV4-1 and TRBJ1-5; the D gene cannot be resolved reliably. CDR3 loop: CASSQGNRVVDQPQHF. The nucleotide sequence reads TGCGCCAGCAGCCAAGGCAACCGTGTAGTGGATCAGCCCCAGCATTTT.